The 13 T cell receptor beta chains in this list originate from one sample, sequenced in a study of PD-1 blockade in classical Hodgkin lymphoma. Relapse after autologous stem cell transplantation occurred in every patient, and brentuximab vedotin exposure varied. The data were produced by immunoSEQ multiplex PCR, yet TCRdb's version contains in-frame clones alone and is incomplete. In the table there are about 97,000 clones, around 80% of which are singletons. Sequencing was performed on peripheral blood mononuclear cells (PBMCs), taken at baseline. Receptor source: a human donor with classical Hodgkin lymphoma.

Remarks on this clone: Relative to the germline gene, one junction end is altered; a read error may explain this. The chain has TRBV7-2 and TRBJ1-2; no reliable D call. The germline CDR1 and CDR2 sequences are SGHTA and FQGNSA. The CDR3 totals 13 residues. The CDR3 sequence is CASSQDPNYGHTF. The CDR3 DNA reads TGTGCCAGCAGCCAGGACCCTAACTATGGCCACACCTTC.

By proportion, this clone is medium-sized. The chain employs TRBV18 and TRBJ2-5; no reliable D call. The CDR3 is 14 amino acids. The V gene lost 5 bases and the J gene lost 5 bases, with 15 bases spanning the gap. CDR1 is KGHSH and CDR2 is LQKENI in the germline V gene. CDR3 amino acids: CASSSGPGEETQYF. The CDR3 region has the DNA TGTGCCAGCTCATCGGGCCCCGGCGAGGAGACCCAGTACTTC.

The V and J genes are TRBV21-1 and TRBJ2-7; TRBD2 is taken as the D call from the table, unchecked against the DNA. TRBV21-1 is classified as a pseudogene. The CDR3 loop spans 12 amino acids. CDR3 bases: TGTGCCAGCAGCAAAGGGCTAGGCGAGCAGTACTTC. Translating it yields CASSKGLGEQYF.

The chain recombines TRBV9 with TRBJ2-2; 11 positions agree with TRBD1. The CDR3 runs 17 residues. J lost 4 bases, V lost 3 bases, and 8 bases had no gene match. Germline CDR1 reads SGDLS; CDR2 reads YYNGEE. The CDR3 is CASSDPYGQGATGELFF. In nucleotides, the CDR3 is TGTGCCAGCAGCGACCCCTACGGACAGGGGGCCACCGGGGAGCTGTTTTTT. Drawing the rest from reference TRBV9 and TRBJ2-2, the complete variable domain is DSGVTQTPKHLITATGQRVTLRCSPRSGDLSVYWYQQSLDQGLQFLIQYYNGEERAKGNILERFSAQQFPDLHSELNLSSLELGDSALYFCASSDPYGQGATGELFFGEGSRLTVL.

Concerning this clone: Other DNA variants within this sample encode the same CDR3. The chain recombines TRBV9 with TRBJ2-6; 8 nucleotides align to TRBD1. Germline loops: CDR1 SGDLS, CDR2 YYNGEE. V gave up 4 bases and J gave up 2 bases; unmatched junction bases: 8. CDR3 length: 17 residues. The CDR3 sequence is CASSRGQGSAGANVLTF. Here the CDR3 DNA reads TGTGCCAGCAGCAGAGGACAGGGATCGGCTGGGGCCAACGTCCTGACTTTC.

The V gene is TRBV19, the J gene TRBJ2-6; 9 bases map to TRBD1. The CDR3 totals 16 residues. J lost 2 bases, V lost 6 bases, and 5 bases had no gene match. Germline V CDR1 and CDR2: LNHDA, SQIVND (reference sequence). CDR3 sequence reads: CASSTTGGTGANVLTF. The CDR3 coding sequence is TGTGCCAGTAGCACGACAGGGGGGACTGGGGCCAACGTCCTGACTTTC.

This chain joins TRBV18 and TRBJ1-1; 11 nucleotides match TRBD1. This CDR3 has 14 amino acids. V was clipped by 3 bases and J by 7 bases; unmatched bases: 4. Looked up from germline, CDR1 is KGHSH and CDR2 is LQKENI. CDR3 region: CASSPGTGGYEAFF. CDR3 nucleotide sequence: TGTGCCAGCTCACCCGGGACAGGGGGTTATGAAGCTTTCTTT.

The V and J genes are TRBV19 and TRBJ2-5; D might be TRBD1 (5 bases). The length of the CDR3 is 13 residues. Germline V lookup: CDR1 LNHDA, CDR2 SQIVND (reference sequence). V lost 4 bases and J 5 bases, leaving 11 bases between the germline ends. CDR3 residues: CASSTGNYETQYF. The DNA of the CDR3 is TGTGCCAGTAGTACAGGGAATTACGAGACCCAGTACTTC. Drawing the rest from reference TRBV19 and TRBJ2-5, the complete variable domain is DGGITQSPKYLFRKEGQNVTLSCEQNLNHDAMYWYRQDPGQGLRLIYYSQIVNDFQKGDIAEGYSVSREKKESFPLTVTSAQKNPTAFYLCASSTGNYETQYFGPGTRLLVL.

The V and J genes are TRBV6-6 and TRBJ1-1, with D tentatively TRBD1 (6 bases). Germline V lookup: CDR1 MNHNY, CDR2 SVGAGI (reference sequence). CDR3 length: 15 amino acids. V lost 5 bases and J 4 bases, leaving 17 bases between the germline ends. The CDR3 DNA reads TGTGCCAGCAGTAGTCCCCAACAGGGTCTCACTGAAGCTTTCTTT. Translating gives CASSSPQQGLTEAFF.

J is TRBJ2-5 and V is TRBV5-4; unclear D gene. Germline loops: CDR1 SGHNT, CDR2 YYREEE (reference sequence). The V gene lost 4 bases and the J gene lost 3 bases, with 10 bases spanning the gap. The CDR3 covers 13 residues. CDR3 region: CASSILDKETQYF. Here the CDR3 DNA reads TGTGCCAGCAGCATTTTAGATAAAGAGACCCAGTACTTC.

In its sample, this clone was seen once. The V gene is TRBV7-2, the J gene TRBJ2-1; D is perhaps TRBD2 (7 bases). Trimming shortened V by 5 bases and J by 9 bases, and 26 bases separated the two germline ends. Germline values: CDR1 SGHTA, CDR2 FQGNSA. This CDR3 has 17 residues. The CDR3: CASSTKAPRRGGGEQFF. The CDR3 DNA reads as TGTGCCAGCAGCACCAAGGCCCCCCGGAGGGGGGGAGGTGAGCAGTTCTTC. Supplemented by reference TRBV7-2 and TRBJ2-1, the full variable domain reads GAGVSQSPSNKVTEKGKDVELRCDPISGHTALYWYRQSLGQGLEFLIYFQGNSAPDKSGLPSDRFSAERTGGSVSTLTIQRTQQEDSAVYLCASSTKAPRRGGGEQFFGPGTRLTVL.

The genes are TRBV7-2 and TRBJ2-2; 13 nucleotides agree with TRBD2. The CDR3 has 16 residues. Germline CDR1 SGHTA, CDR2 FQGNSA. The junction had 4 bases not matched to a gene; V was cut back by 5 bases and J by 4 bases. CDR3 nucleotide sequence: TGTGCCAGCAGCGCGACTAGCGGGAGGAGCACCGGGGAGCTGTTTTTT. It translates to CASSATSGRSTGELFF.

The chain carries TRBV7-2 and TRBJ1-1, with unresolved D. V was clipped by 5 bases and J by 1 base, with 11 bases between them. The CDR3 length is 14 residues. The germline gives CDR1 SGHTA, CDR2 FQGNSA. DNA of the CDR3: TGTGCCAGCAGCCCGTTTAGCGGGAACACTGAAGCTTTCTTT. It is translated as CASSPFSGNTEAFF.